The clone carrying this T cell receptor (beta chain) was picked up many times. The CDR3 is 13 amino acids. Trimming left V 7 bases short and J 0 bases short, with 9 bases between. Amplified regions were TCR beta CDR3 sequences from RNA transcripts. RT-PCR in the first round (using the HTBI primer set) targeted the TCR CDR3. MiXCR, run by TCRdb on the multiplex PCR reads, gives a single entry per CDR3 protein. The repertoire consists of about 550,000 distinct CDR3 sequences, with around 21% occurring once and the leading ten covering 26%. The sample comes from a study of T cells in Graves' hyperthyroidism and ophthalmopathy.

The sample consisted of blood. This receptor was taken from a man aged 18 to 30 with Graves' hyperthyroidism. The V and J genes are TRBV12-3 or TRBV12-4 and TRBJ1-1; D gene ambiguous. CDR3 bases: TGTGCCAGCACCGTCGCGCTGAACACTGAAGCTTTCTTT. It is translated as CASTVALNTEAFF.